This T cell receptor (beta chain) stems from a study of blood T cell repertoires in COVID-19. In the study overall: Italy, Spain and the United States were the sources of the convalescent and acute COVID-19 samples. PBMCs, B-cell-depleted T cells, or T cells provided the cDNA or gDNA that made up the material.

This clone was picked up a small number of times. Germline assignment: CDR1 MNHEY and CDR2 SVGAGI. V lost 5 bases and J 4 bases, leaving 13 bases between the germline ends. The CDR3 runs 14 residues. How the authors handled the data: The authors estimated nucleated cell counts from reference gene primer amplification. Using immunoSEQ multiplex PCR, the repertoire was profiled, and TCRdb retains in-frame clones only, with some absent. V, J and clone size are taken as reported in that table, and D and trimming were inferred from the DNA itself. The sample includes 45,000 to 55,000 clones, 75% to 90% of them seen just once.

The rearrangement joins TRBV6-5 to TRBJ2-3; D may be TRBD2 (6 bases). Sequenced input: peripheral blood. This receptor was identified in a human donor in a cohort sampled during active COVID-19. The CDR3 here is CASSPGVKADTQYF. CDR3 sequence (DNA): TGTGCCAGCAGTCCGGGAGTAAAAGCAGATACGCAGTATTTT.